Below are 30 T cell receptor beta chains sequenced from a single sample in a study of blood T cells in healthy people across ages. A second PCR, run for about 6 to 11 cycles, used a sample-barcoded 5' primer plus a J-beta primer mix. MiXCR was run by TCRdb on the 5' RACE reads, yielding one entry per CDR3 protein. Here the sample spans about 1.1 million distinct CDR3 sequences, around two fifths being singletons. Sequences were obtained from blood. Every receptor here comes from a man aged 18 to 30 in good health.

CDR3 residues: CAWSAGYGYTF. The CDR3 region has the DNA TGTGCCTGGAGTGCAGGGTATGGCTACACCTTC. The chain links TRBV30 to TRBJ1-2, with TRBD1 as a possible D gene (5 bases). The V gene's germline CDR1 is GTSNPN and CDR2 SVGIG (reference sequence). Trimming shortened V by 1 base and J by 5 bases, and 5 bases separated the two germline ends. The CDR3 is 11 residues long.

Only a few counts were recorded for this clonotype. The chain uses TRBV4-3 and TRBJ1-5, with D maybe TRBD1 (6 bases). Trimming removed 0 bases at V and 4 bases at J, with 10 bases between. CDR3 length: 15 amino acids. The V gene's germline CDR1 is LGHNA and CDR2 YSLEER. This chain's CDR3 is CASSQESGVNQPQHF. The CDR3 DNA reads as TGCGCCAGCAGCCAAGAGTCAGGGGTAAATCAGCCCCAGCATTTT.

This rearrangement joins TRBV5-4 to TRBJ1-6; D call uncertain. Looked up from germline, CDR1 is SGHNT and CDR2 is YYREEE (reference sequence). The germline V and J ends were trimmed by 0 bases and 14 bases, with 15 bases remaining between them. The length of the CDR3 is 14 residues. CDR3 amino acids: CASSLGRAVGALHF. CDR3 coding DNA: TGTGCCAGCAGCTTGGGACGGGCCGTTGGAGCCCTCCACTTT.

The chain has TRBV9 and TRBJ2-7, with TRBD2 as a possible D gene (6 bases). The CDR3 runs to 18 residues. V lost 4 bases and J 7 bases, leaving 30 bases between the germline ends. Germline V lookup: CDR1 SGDLS, CDR2 YYNGEE. CDR3 protein: CASSPLHPPAGSYNEQYF. The CDR3 bases are TGTGCCAGCAGCCCACTTCATCCCCCAGCGGGCTCCTACAATGAGCAGTACTTC.

The gene calls are TRBV20-1 and TRBJ2-3, with D unclear. Germline V CDR1 and CDR2: DFQATT, SNEGSKA (reference sequence). Trimming left V 5 bases short and J 5 bases short, with 11 bases between. The CDR3 sequence is 12 residues long. The CDR3 is CSAGPRRDTQYF. The CDR3, as DNA: TGCAGTGCTGGCCCAAGGAGAGATACGCAGTATTTT.

This sequence joins TRBV28 and TRBJ1-5; D might be TRBD1 (6 bases). The germline V gene encodes CDR1 MDHEN and CDR2 SYDVKM. Trimming pared 3 bases from V and 6 bases from J, leaving 18 bases between. The CDR3 consists of 16 residues. CDR3: CASSFSGGERGQPQHF. The CDR3 coding sequence is TGTGCCAGCAGTTTTTCTGGGGGCGAGAGGGGTCAGCCCCAGCATTTT.

V gene TRBV11-1 combines with J gene TRBJ2-7; D is unclear. The J call may be incorrect, as the DNA end agrees better with TRBJ2-5. CDR1 is SGHAT and CDR2 is FQDESV in the germline V gene (reference sequence). The CDR3 loop spans 14 amino acids. The CDR3 sequence is CASAPRDQQETQYF. CDR3 DNA sequence: TGTGCCAGCGCCCCAAGAGACCAACAAGAGACCCAGTACTTC.

In DNA, the CDR3 is TGTGCCAGCTCTAGCTTGACGGGGGACACAGATACGCAGTATTTT. This sequence encodes CASSSLTGDTDTQYF. The chain joins TRBV18 to TRBJ2-3; D might be TRBD2 (6 bases). The germline V and J ends were trimmed by 6 bases and 2 bases, with 15 bases remaining between them. This CDR3 is built from 15 residues. Germline assignment: CDR1 KGHSH and CDR2 LQKENI. Complete variable domain (other parts from reference TRBV18 and TRBJ2-3): NAGVMQNPRHLVRRRGQEARLRCSPMKGHSHVYWYRQLPEEGLKFMVYLQKENIIDESGMPKERFSAEFPKEGPSILRIQQVVRGDSAAYFCASSSLTGDTDTQYFGPGTRLTVL.

This clonotype came up a few times. The chain joins TRBV5-1 to TRBJ2-1; TRBD1 agrees at 9 bases. The ends lost 4 bases at V and 7 bases at J; junction bases unmatched: 6. Looked up from germline, CDR1 is SGHRS and CDR2 is YFSETQ. The length of the CDR3 is 14 residues. The CDR3: CASSHRGQVNEQFF. As DNA, the CDR3 is TGCGCCAGCAGCCACAGGGGGCAAGTGAATGAGCAGTTCTTC.

The V call is TRBV7-9, the J call TRBJ2-1, with D hard to call. The DNA end favors TRBJ2-7, so the J call may be wrong. This CDR3 is 16 amino acids long. Germline lookup yields CDR1 SEHNR and CDR2 FQNEAQ (reference sequence). The CDR3 DNA follows: TGTGCCAGCAGCCCCCGGGCCCCCAGCTCCTACAATGAGCAGTACTTC. Its translation: CASSPRAPSSYNEQYF.

This chain links TRBV3-1 with TRBJ2-7; no definite D call. V lost 4 bases to trimming and J lost 9 bases, with 13 bases between them. The germline gives CDR1 LGHDT, CDR2 YNNKEL (reference sequence). CDR3 length equals 12 residues. The DNA of the CDR3 is TGTGCCAGCAGCCTCATTGAACGGAGGCAGTACTTC. It codes for CASSLIERRQYF.

The rearrangement joins TRBV28 to TRBJ2-1, with D unclear. V gave up 6 bases and J gave up 0 bases, with 12 bases separating them. The CDR3 is 15 residues long. The germline CDR1 and CDR2 sequences are MDHEN and SYDVKM. The CDR3: CASRRTRNSYNEQFF. CDR3 nucleotides: TGTGCCAGCAGACGTACACGTAACTCCTACAATGAGCAGTTCTTC.

The chain carries TRBV15 and TRBJ1-1; D unclear. This CDR3 contains 15 residues. Trimming took off 0 bases at V and 6 bases at J, with 14 bases between the two ends. Germline assignment: CDR1 LNHNV and CDR2 YYDKDF (reference sequence). DNA of the CDR3: TGTGCCACCAGCAGAGATCTGACACCTGAACCTGAAGCTTTCTTT. It codes for CATSRDLTPEPEAFF. Together with reference TRBV15 and TRBJ1-1, the CDR3 gives the full variable domain: DAMVIQNPRYQVTQFGKPVTLSCSQTLNHNVMYWYQQKSSQAPKLLFHYYDKDFNNEADTPDNFQSRRPNTSFCFLDIRSPGLGDTAMYLCATSRDLTPEPEAFFGQGTRLTVV.

This clonotype was recorded a few times. This sequence joins TRBV7-2 and TRBJ2-3, with a possible D match to TRBD1 (6 bases). Germline V lookup: CDR1 SGHTA, CDR2 FQGNSA. The V end lost 1 base, the J end lost 6 bases, and 11 bases lay between the germline ends. This CDR3 contains 14 residues. Here the CDR3 reads CASSLGTAFDTQYF. The CDR3, as DNA: TGTGCCAGCAGCTTAGGGACAGCTTTTGATACGCAGTATTTT. The full variable domain, completed using reference TRBV7-2 and TRBJ2-3, is GAGVSQSPSNKVTEKGKDVELRCDPISGHTALYWYRQSLGQGLEFLIYFQGNSAPDKSGLPSDRFSAERTGGSVSTLTIQRTQQEDSAVYLCASSLGTAFDTQYFGPGTRLTVL.

The chain uses TRBV6-5 and TRBJ2-4; 10 nucleotides agree with TRBD1. The end of the DNA is better explained by TRBJ2-7, so the J call may be wrong. Germline CDR1 reads MNHEY; CDR2 reads SVGAGI. The CDR3 covers 17 residues. CDR3 nucleotide sequence: TGTGCCAGCAGTTACGATGGGACAGGGGAGATGTCCTACGAGCAGTACTTC. This encodes CASSYDGTGEMSYEQYF.

This sequence joins TRBV4-3 and TRBJ2-2, with D possibly being TRBD1 or TRBD2 (5 bases each). Germline lookup yields CDR1 LGHNA and CDR2 YSLEER. V was shortened by 4 bases and J by 0 bases, with 15 bases between the two germline ends. The CDR3 loop spans 17 amino acids. CDR3: CASSLQPGPANTGELFF. As DNA, the CDR3 is TGCGCCAGCAGCCTCCAACCGGGACCCGCGAACACCGGGGAGCTGTTTTTT.

Only a few counts were recorded for this clonotype. The rearrangement joins TRBV13 to TRBJ2-7, with 7 bases fitting TRBD1. V dropped 5 bases and J dropped 3; count of bases not matched to a gene: 7. Per germline, CDR1 PRHDT and CDR2 FYEKMQ (reference sequence). The CDR3 spans 14 residues. The CDR3 here is CASSGAWDSYEQYF. The CDR3 DNA reads as TGTGCCAGCAGCGGAGCATGGGACAGCTACGAGCAGTACTTC.

The chain has TRBV4-2 and TRBJ2-5; D is perhaps TRBD1 (5 bases). Trimming removed 1 base at V and 1 base at J, with 7 bases between. CDR3 size: 14 residues. The germline CDR1 and CDR2 sequences are LGHNA and YNFKEQ. Written as DNA, the CDR3 is TGTGCCAGCAGCCAAGCAGGGTCCCAAGAGACCCAGTACTTC. Its protein is CASSQAGSQETQYF.

This clonotype was observed a few times. The chain joins TRBV20-1 to TRBJ2-1; unclear D gene. Germline CDR1 and CDR2: DFQATT and SNEGSKA (reference sequence). The CDR3 is 13 residues long. Trimming cost V 4 bases and J 7 bases, with 14 bases left between them. In DNA form, the CDR3 reads TGCAGTGCTACCGCGGTCAGTTGGAATGAGCAGTTCTTC. Its protein is CSATAVSWNEQFF.

V usage is TRBV20-1 and J usage is TRBJ1-6, with TRBD1 matching over 7 bases. The CDR3 consists of 12 residues. Germline-derived CDR1 and CDR2 are DFQATT and SNEGSKA (reference sequence). The trim removed 2 bases at V and 8 bases at J, leaving 0 bases unmatched. The DNA for the CDR3 is TGCAGTGCTAGAACAGGGGATTCACCCCTCCACTTT. Translation gives CSARTGDSPLHF.

This clonotype was seen a handful of times. The V gene is TRBV20-1, the J gene TRBJ2-7, with D unresolved. CDR1 and CDR2 (germline): DFQATT, SNEGSKA (reference sequence). The CDR3 is 13 residues long. The V end lost 0 bases, the J end lost 1 base, and 7 bases lay between the germline ends. CDR3 nucleotide sequence: TGCAGTGCTAGAGATCCACAGTCCTACGAGCAGTACTTC. Translated: CSARDPQSYEQYF.

The genes are TRBV20-1 and TRBJ1-1; D is ambiguous. V was trimmed by 4 bases and J by 7 bases, leaving 13 bases between them. There are 12 residues in the CDR3. Germline V gene sequence: CDR1 DFQATT, CDR2 SNEGSKA (reference sequence). The CDR3 nucleotides read TGCAGTGCTACCTTGGTCGGGAATGAAGCTTTCTTT. Amino acid sequence: CSATLVGNEAFF.

CDR3 nucleotides: TGCGCCAGCAGCCCAGGCCGGGACAAGTATTCACCCCTCCACTTT. This sequence encodes CASSPGRDKYSPLHF. This chain uses TRBV4-1 with TRBJ1-6; D may be TRBD1 (6 bases). The germline CDR1 and CDR2 sequences are MGHRA and YSYEKL. CDR3 length equals 15 residues. Trimming pared 4 bases from V and 8 bases from J, leaving 15 bases between.

This clonotype was counted only a few times. The chain joins TRBV5-1 to TRBJ2-5; no firm D call. The CDR3 spans 13 residues. V lost 4 bases and J lost 13, with 20 bases in between. Germline V gene sequence: CDR1 SGHRS, CDR2 YFSETQ. CDR3 nucleotides: TGCGCCAGCAGCGTCCAATCCTCGACTGTTAGGTACTTC. Amino acids: CASSVQSSTVRYF.

The V gene is TRBV5-1, the J gene TRBJ1-1; 7 positions agree with TRBD1. With 1 base clipped from V and 3 bases from J, the junction kept 3 bases outside the gene matches. The CDR3 has 14 amino acids. Germline V gives CDR1 SGHRS, CDR2 YFSETQ. The CDR3 nucleotides read TGCGCCAGCAGCTTGCTCAGGGGGTACACTGAAGCTTTCTTT. It is translated as CASSLLRGYTEAFF.

The chain links TRBV20-1 to TRBJ2-3; 10 positions agree with TRBD1. CDR3 length: 15 residues. In germline, CDR1 is DFQATT, CDR2 SNEGSKA (reference sequence). Trimming removed 6 bases from V and 6 bases from J; junction bases left unmatched: 12. The CDR3 is CSALTGTGAFDTQYF. CDR3 sequence (DNA): TGCAGTGCCCTAACCGGGACAGGGGCATTTGATACGCAGTATTTT.

The chain uses TRBV28 and TRBJ2-3; D might be TRBD1 (6 bases). Trimming pared 6 bases from V and 4 bases from J, leaving 17 bases between. Per the germline V gene, CDR1 is MDHEN and CDR2 is SYDVKM. This CDR3 region has 15 residues. CDR3 sequence: CASSPPRGMSDTQYF. CDR3 nucleotide sequence: TGTGCCAGCAGCCCCCCCAGGGGCATGTCAGATACGCAGTATTTT.

The rearrangement uses TRBV11-2 and TRBJ2-7; D uncertain. The end of the DNA aligns better with TRBJ2-5, so the J call may be wrong. This CDR3 is 14 amino acids long. From germline, CDR1 is SGHAT and CDR2 FQNNGV. The DNA for the CDR3 is TGTGCCAGCAGCTTCGTCGGCCAGGCGGAGACCCAGTACTTC. This codes for CASSFVGQAETQYF.

This clonotype occurred a few times. The chain employs TRBV25-1 and TRBJ2-5; no clear D gene. Trimming took off 1 base at V and 5 bases at J, with 14 bases between the two ends. This CDR3 has 15 residues. Germline V gene lookup returns CDR1 MGHDK and CDR2 SYGVNS. The CDR3 protein is CASSESMGISETQYF. CDR3 sequence (DNA): TGTGCCAGCAGTGAATCCATGGGCATCTCGGAGACCCAGTACTTC.

In the case of this clonotype: At one of its ends the junction is not consistent with the germline gene, which may arise from a read error. The chain joins TRBV20-1 to TRBJ2-7; D unclear. The CDR3 sequence is 13 residues long. Germline V gene lookup returns CDR1 DFQATT and CDR2 SNEGSKA (reference sequence). CDR3 DNA sequence: TGCAGTGCTGGAGATAAAGACTCCTACGAGCAGTACTTC. Translation gives CSAGDKDSYEQYF.